The T cell receptor beta chain described here comes from a study of control samples from healthy donors and cancer patients. Clones were sequenced by immunoSEQ multiplex PCR, and TCRdb holds only the in-frame ones, with some missing. The profile shows roughly 100,000 clones, roughly 90% of them singletons. This clone was detected a few times. V trimming: 0 bases; J trimming: 1 base; junction bases outside the gene matches: 11. The germline gives CDR1 SGHRS, CDR2 YFSETQ. The CDR3 covers 19 residues. The chain combines TRBV5-1 with TRBJ2-3; 10 nucleotides align to TRBD2. Sequenced sample: blood. This TCR came from a human donor in good health. The donor label of this sample is uncertain. In DNA form, the CDR3 reads TGCGCCAGCAGCTTGGGGCGGAGCGGGGGGGCCCTTGGCACAGATACGCAGTATTTT. As protein: CASSLGRSGGALGTDTQYF.